What follows is one T cell receptor beta chain and its context. It has no known antigen specificity. No base-level quality is on record; no much larger clone is a single base apart. CDR1 LNHNV and CDR2 YYDKDF were looked up in the germline V gene (reference sequence). Cut back by 8 bases and 2 bases, the V and J ends lie 13 bases apart. Spanning cysteine to phenylalanine, the CDR3 consists of 13 amino acids. Solely the CDR3 DNA is kept, with 39 bases framed from the first base. The time point label of this sample denotes: individuals recovered from natural SARS-CoV-2 infection. The sample comes from a study of Ad26.COV2.S vaccination and SARS-CoV-2 variants (dated by TCRdb to about 2021). Broadly, across the study: Sequencing of the TCRbeta repertoire served to evaluate the specificity and breadth of SARS-CoV-2-reactive T cell receptors following Ad26.COV2.S vaccination. The TCR-sequenced set comprised approximately 32 samples: around 20 Ad26.COV2.S vaccine recipients, 5 placebo recipients and 8 SARS-CoV-2 convalescent individuals. General findings and caveats noted by the study authors: It was noted by the authors that total T cell responses may have been underestimated by the TCR breadth and depth analyses. Compared with placebo recipients, Ad26.COV2.S recipients showed higher spike-specific TCR breadth (P = 0.0014). After vaccination, substantial breadth of spike-specific CD8+ and CD4+ T cell responses was reported. Vaccine and placebo recipients had similar non-spike TCR breadth, a finding consistent with the vaccine containing only spike.

The immunoSEQ Assay was the method used to sequence TCRbeta CDR3 regions. After extraction, genomic DNA underwent amplification by bias-controlled multiplex PCR, followed by high-throughput sequencing. In the original analysis: Collapsing and filtering of sequences were performed to quantify the absolute abundance of each unique TCRbeta CDR3 region. T cell fraction was estimated by normalizing TCRbeta template counts to usable DNA, which was measured by amplifying reference genes present in all nucleated cells. Repertoire TCRs were annotated as SARS-CoV-2-specific by exact matching of V gene, CDR3 amino acid sequence and J gene to a known reactive TCR set. The reference SARS-CoV-2 TCR set was derived from MIRA and filtered for enrichment in COVID-19-positive ImmuneCODE repertoires, a step that removed public or cross-reactive TCRs. Drawing on the MIRA antigens, annotated TCRs were analysed further at the level of specific ORF or position within ORF. Breadth was defined as the number of annotated unique rearrangements divided by the total number of unique productive rearrangements, and depth was defined as the summed frequency of the annotated unique rearrangements. Two-sided Wilcoxon rank-sum tests were used to compare TCR breadth between groups. TCRdb mirrors the immuneACCESS table, restricted to in-frame sequences. Some clones are absent from its copies; in checked studies, under half trace to an unresolved V gene, and the reason for the others is unknown. That table supplies the V and J calls and clone size; D and trimming were determined from the DNA. Counted in this sample were 85,000 to 120,000 clones; over 60% of them appeared once. Clones ranked in the top ten supply 15% to 20% of the sample.

The receptor was derived from a human donor who had recovered from COVID-19. Sequencing was performed on peripheral blood, taken after recovery from COVID-19. Rearrangement joined TRBV15 to TRBJ2-7; the D gene is not confidently resolved. The nucleotide sequence is given as TGTGCCACCGCTCGGACCACCGCCTACGAGCAGTACTTC. The translation is CATARTTAYEQYF.